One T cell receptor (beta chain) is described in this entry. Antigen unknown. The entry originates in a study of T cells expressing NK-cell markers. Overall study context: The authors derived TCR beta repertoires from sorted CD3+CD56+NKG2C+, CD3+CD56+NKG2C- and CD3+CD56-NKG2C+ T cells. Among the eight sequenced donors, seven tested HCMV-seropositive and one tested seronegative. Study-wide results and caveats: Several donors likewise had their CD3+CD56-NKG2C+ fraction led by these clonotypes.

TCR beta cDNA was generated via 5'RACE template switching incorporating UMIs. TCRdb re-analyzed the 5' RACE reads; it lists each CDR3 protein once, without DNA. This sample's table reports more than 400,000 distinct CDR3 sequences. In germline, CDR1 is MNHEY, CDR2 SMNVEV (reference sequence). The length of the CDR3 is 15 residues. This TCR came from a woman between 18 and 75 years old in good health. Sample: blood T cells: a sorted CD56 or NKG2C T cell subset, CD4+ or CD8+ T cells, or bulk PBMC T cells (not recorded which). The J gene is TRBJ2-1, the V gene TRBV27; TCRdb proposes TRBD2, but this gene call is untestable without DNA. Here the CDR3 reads CASSSGLGSDNEQFF.